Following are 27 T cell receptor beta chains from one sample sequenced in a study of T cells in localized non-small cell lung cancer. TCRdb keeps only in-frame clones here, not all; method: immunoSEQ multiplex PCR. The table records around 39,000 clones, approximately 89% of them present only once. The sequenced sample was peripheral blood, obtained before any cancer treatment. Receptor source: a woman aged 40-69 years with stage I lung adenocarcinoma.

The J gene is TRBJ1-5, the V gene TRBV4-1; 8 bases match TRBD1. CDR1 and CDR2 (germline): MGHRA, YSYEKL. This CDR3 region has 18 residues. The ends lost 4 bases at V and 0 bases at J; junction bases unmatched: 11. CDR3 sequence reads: CASSPGQGLVLSNQPQHF. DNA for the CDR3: TGCGCCAGCAGCCCTGGACAGGGTCTCGTACTTAGCAATCAGCCCCAGCATTTT.

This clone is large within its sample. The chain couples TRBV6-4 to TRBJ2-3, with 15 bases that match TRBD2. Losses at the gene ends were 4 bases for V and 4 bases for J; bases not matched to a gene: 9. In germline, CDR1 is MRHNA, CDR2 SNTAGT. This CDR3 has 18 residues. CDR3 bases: TGTGCCAGCAGTGGCCTAGGACTAGCGGGAGGGATCGCAGATACGCAGTATTTT. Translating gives CASSGLGLAGGIADTQYF.

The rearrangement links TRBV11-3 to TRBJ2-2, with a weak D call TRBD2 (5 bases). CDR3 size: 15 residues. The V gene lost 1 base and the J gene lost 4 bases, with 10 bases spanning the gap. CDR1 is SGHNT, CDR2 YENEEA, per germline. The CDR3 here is CASSLGLSGTGELFF. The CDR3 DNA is TGTGCCAGCAGCTTAGGGTTGAGCGGCACCGGGGAGCTGTTTTTT.

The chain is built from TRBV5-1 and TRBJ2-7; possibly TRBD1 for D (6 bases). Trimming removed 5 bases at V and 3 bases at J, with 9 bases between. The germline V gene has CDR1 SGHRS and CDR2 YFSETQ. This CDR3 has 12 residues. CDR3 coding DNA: TGCGCCAGCAGGGACAGAGACTACGAGCAGTACTTC. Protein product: CASRDRDYEQYF.

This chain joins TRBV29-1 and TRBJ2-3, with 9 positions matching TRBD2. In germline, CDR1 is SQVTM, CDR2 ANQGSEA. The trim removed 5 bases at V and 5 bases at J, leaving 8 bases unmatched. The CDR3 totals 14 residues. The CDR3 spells CSVRAGGGVDTQYF. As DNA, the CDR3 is TGCAGCGTTCGGGCGGGAGGGGGAGTAGATACGCAGTATTTT.

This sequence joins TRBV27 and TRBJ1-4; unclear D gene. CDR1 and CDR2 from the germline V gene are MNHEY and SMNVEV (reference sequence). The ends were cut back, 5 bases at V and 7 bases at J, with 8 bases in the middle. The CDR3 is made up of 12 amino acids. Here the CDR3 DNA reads TGTGCCAGCAGTCAGAACCGTGAAAAACTGTTTTTT. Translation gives CASSQNREKLFF.

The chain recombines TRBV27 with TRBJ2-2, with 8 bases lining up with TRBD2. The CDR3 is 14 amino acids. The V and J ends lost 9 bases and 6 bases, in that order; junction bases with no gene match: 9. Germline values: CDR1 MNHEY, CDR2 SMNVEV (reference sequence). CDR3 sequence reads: CASSAGGDPGELFF. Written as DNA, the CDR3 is TGTGCCAGTTCGGCCGGGGGGGACCCCGGGGAGCTGTTTTTT.

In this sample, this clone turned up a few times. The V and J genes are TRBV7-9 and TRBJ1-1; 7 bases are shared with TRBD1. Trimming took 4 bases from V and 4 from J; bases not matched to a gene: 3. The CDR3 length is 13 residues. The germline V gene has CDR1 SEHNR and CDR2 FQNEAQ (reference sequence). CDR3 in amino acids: CASSSTGATEAFF. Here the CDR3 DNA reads TGTGCCAGCAGCTCCACAGGGGCCACTGAAGCTTTCTTT.

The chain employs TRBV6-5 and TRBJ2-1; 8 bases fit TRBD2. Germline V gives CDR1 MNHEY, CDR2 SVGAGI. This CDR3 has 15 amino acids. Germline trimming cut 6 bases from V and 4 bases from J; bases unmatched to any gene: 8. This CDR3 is CASRPSGSSYNEQFF. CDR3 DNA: TGTGCCAGCAGACCCAGCGGGAGTTCTTACAATGAGCAGTTCTTC.

The CDR3 DNA reads as TGTGCCAGCAGTTTGGGTGGGGGTGGTTGGCTCTATGGCTACACCTTC. Amino acid sequence: CASSLGGGGWLYGYTF. This rearrangement joins TRBV28 to TRBJ1-2; perhaps TRBD1 as D (5 bases). The CDR3 extends over 16 amino acids. The ends were cut back, 3 bases at V and 4 bases at J, with 18 bases in the middle. Per the germline V gene, CDR1 is MDHEN and CDR2 is SYDVKM.

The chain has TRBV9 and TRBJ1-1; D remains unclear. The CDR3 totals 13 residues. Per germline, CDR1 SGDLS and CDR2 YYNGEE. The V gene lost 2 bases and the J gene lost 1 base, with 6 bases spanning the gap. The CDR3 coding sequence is TGTGCCAGCAGCGTGAGTTGGAACACTGAAGCTTTCTTT. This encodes CASSVSWNTEAFF.

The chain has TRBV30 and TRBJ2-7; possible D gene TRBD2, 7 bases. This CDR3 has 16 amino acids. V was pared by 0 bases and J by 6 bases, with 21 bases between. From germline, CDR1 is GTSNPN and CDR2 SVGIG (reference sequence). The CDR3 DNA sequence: TGTGCCTGGAGTGTTCCCGGCCCTAGGGGGGGGTCCGAGCAGTACTTC. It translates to CAWSVPGPRGGSEQYF.

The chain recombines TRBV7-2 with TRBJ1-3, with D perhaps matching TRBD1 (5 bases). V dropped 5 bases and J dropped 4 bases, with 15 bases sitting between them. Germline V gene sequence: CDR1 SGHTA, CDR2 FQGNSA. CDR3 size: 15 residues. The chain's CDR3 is CASSPQGTDGNTIYF. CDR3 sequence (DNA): TGTGCCAGCAGCCCCCAAGGGACGGACGGAAACACCATATATTTT.

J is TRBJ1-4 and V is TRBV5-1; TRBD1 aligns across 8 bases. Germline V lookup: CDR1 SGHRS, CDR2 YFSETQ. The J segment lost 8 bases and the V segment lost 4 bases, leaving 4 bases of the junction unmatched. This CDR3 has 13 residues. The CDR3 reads CASSQGAWEKLFF. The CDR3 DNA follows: TGCGCCAGCAGCCAGGGGGCTTGGGAAAAACTGTTTTTT.

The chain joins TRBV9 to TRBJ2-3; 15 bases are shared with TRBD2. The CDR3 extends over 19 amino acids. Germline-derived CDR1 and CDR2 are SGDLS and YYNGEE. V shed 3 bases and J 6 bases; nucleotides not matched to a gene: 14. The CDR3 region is CASSEGLAGGPLTADTQYF. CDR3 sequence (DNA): TGTGCCAGCAGCGAGGGACTAGCGGGAGGTCCACTAACGGCGGATACGCAGTATTTT.

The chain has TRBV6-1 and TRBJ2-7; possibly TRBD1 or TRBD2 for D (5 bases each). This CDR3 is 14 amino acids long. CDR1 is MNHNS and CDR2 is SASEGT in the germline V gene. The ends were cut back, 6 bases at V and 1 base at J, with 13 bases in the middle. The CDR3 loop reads CASSFRDGSYEQYF. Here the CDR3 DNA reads TGTGCCAGCAGCTTCAGGGACGGATCCTACGAGCAGTACTTC.

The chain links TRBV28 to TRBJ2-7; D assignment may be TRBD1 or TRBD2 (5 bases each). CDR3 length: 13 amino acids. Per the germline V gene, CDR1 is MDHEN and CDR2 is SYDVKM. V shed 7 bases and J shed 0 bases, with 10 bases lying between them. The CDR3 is CASTAGSSYEQYF. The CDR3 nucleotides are TGTGCCAGCACCGCAGGGAGCTCCTACGAGCAGTACTTC.

The CDR3 sequence is CASSVGTSGSVYEQYF. As DNA, the CDR3 is TGTGCCAGCAGCGTCGGGACTAGCGGGAGCGTATACGAGCAGTACTTC. J is TRBJ2-7 and V is TRBV9; 14 positions agree with TRBD2. V dropped 2 bases and J dropped 4; count of bases not matched to a gene: 5. The CDR3 contains 16 residues. Germline-derived CDR1 and CDR2 are SGDLS and YYNGEE. The whole variable domain, remainder taken from reference TRBV9 and TRBJ2-7, is DSGVTQTPKHLITATGQRVTLRCSPRSGDLSVYWYQQSLDQGLQFLIQYYNGEERAKGNILERFSAQQFPDLHSELNLSSLELGDSALYFCASSVGTSGSVYEQYFGPGTRLTVT.

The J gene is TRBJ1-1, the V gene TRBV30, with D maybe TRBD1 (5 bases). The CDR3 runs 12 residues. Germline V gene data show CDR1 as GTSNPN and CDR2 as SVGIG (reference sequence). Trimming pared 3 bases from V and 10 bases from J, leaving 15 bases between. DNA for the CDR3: TGTGCCTGGAGAGCCGGGACGACCAGAGCTTTCTTT. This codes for CAWRAGTTRAFF.

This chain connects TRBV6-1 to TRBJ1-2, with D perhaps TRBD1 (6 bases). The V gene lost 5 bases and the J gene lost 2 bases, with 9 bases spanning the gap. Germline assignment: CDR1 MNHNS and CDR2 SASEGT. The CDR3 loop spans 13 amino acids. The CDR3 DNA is TGTGCCAGCAGTTCCACAGGGAACTATGGCTACACCTTC. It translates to CASSSTGNYGYTF.

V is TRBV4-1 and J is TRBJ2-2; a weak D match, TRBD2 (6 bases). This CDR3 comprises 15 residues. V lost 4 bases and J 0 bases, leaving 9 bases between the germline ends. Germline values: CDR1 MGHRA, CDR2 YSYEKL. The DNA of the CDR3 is TGCGCCAGCAGCCCGACTAGTTCGAACACCGGGGAGCTGTTTTTT. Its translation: CASSPTSSNTGELFF.

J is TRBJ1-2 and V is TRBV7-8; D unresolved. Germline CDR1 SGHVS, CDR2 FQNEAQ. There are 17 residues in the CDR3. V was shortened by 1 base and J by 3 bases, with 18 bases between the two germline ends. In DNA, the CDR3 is TGTGCCAGCAGCTTAGGGCCGGATTGGACGGCCCACTATGGCTACACCTTC. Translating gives CASSLGPDWTAHYGYTF.

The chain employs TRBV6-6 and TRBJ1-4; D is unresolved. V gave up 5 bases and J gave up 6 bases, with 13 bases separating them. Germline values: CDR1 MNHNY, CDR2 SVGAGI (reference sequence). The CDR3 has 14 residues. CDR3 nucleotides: TGTGCCAGCAGTCACCCATGGAATGATGAAAAACTGTTTTTT. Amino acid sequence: CASSHPWNDEKLFF.

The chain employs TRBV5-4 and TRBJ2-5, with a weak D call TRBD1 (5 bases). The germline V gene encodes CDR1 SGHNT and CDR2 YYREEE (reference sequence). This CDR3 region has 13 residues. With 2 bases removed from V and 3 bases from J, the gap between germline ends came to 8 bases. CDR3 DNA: TGTGCCAGCAGCTTCCAGGGTGAAGAGACCCAGTACTTC. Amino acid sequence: CASSFQGEETQYF. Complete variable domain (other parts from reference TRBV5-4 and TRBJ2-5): ETGVTQSPTHLIKTRGQQVTLRCSSQSGHNTVSWYQQALGQGPQFIFQYYREEENGRGNFPPRFSGLQFPNYSSELNVNALELDDSALYLCASSFQGEETQYFGPGTRLLVL.

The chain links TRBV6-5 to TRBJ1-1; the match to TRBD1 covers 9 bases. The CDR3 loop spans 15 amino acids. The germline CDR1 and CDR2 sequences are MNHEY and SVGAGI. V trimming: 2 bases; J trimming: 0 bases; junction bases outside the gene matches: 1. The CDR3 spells CASSYGTGMNTEAFF. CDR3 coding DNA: TGTGCCAGCAGTTACGGGACAGGGATGAACACTGAAGCTTTCTTT.

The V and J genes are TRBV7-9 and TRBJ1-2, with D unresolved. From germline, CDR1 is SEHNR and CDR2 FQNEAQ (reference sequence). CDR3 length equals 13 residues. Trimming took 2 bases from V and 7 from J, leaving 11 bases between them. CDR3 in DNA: TGTGCCAGCAGCTTATCGGAGGGAATTGGCTACACCTTC. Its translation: CASSLSEGIGYTF.

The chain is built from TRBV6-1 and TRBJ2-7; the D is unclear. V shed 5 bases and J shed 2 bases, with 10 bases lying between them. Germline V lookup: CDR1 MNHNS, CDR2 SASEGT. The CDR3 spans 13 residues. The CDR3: CASSRSETYEQYF. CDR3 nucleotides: TGTGCCAGCAGTCGGTCAGAAACCTACGAGCAGTACTTC.